Listed below are T cell receptor beta chains from one sample, sequenced in a study of cytomegalovirus exposure and HLA in healthy donors. Some clones are missing from TCRdb's copy, which holds only in-frame ones; the method was immunoSEQ multiplex PCR. The sample yields some 170,000 clones, around nine tenths seen once. Material: PBMCs. The receptors were gathered from a young woman in good health and CMV-seronegative. CDR3s include the opening cysteine and the closing phenylalanine or tryptophan.

cdr3_aa | j_call | v_call
CASTPGGAAGEQFF | TRBJ2-1 | TRBV19
CASSPPGQGKLFF | TRBJ2-2 | TRBV18
CASVAGTSVGTQYF | TRBJ2-5 | TRBV25-1
CASSVGTVNQPQHF | TRBJ1-5 | TRBV5-1
CASSLASLGGTEAFF | TRBJ1-1 | TRBV5-1
CASSYSRTVSYEQYF | . | TRBV6-5
CAISENRGYYGYTF | TRBJ1-2 | TRBV10-3
CASSPPGQGASEKLFF | TRBJ1-4 | TRBV2
CASSLLGGAGETQYF | TRBJ2-5 | TRBV11-2
CASSPGQSLVWPQHF | TRBJ1-5 | TRBV28